This T cell receptor (beta chain) was identified during a study of beta chain features in type 1 diabetes. Points from the study as a whole: The study found moderately but significantly shorter TCRB CDR3s in all four CD4+ subsets of Type 1 diabetes patients.

The whole isolated RNA underwent reverse transcription, so sequencing captured expressed TCRB transcripts. Here immunoSEQ multiplex PCR was the method, and the copy in TCRdb shows in-frame clones only, minus some. The sample lists almost 350,000 clones, about a tenth occurring once. Germline values: CDR1 SGHNT, CDR2 YYREEE (reference sequence). The CDR3 sequence is 14 residues long. V was clipped by 4 bases and J by 6 bases, with 13 bases between them. This clone showed up just a few times. Its specificity is not known. The V gene is TRBV5-4, the J gene TRBJ1-4, with D possibly being TRBD1 (5 bases). Specimen: central memory CD4+ T cells from blood. The sequence derives from a man aged 25 to 40 with type 1 diabetes. The CDR3 protein is CASSRQTSDEKLFF. As DNA, the CDR3 is TGTGCCAGCAGCCGACAGACCTCTGATGAAAAACTGTTTTTT.